This T cell receptor beta chain was profiled in a study of T cells in Graves' hyperthyroidism and ophthalmopathy. The study, taken as a whole, reports: Ophthalmopathy onset followed model prediction by a median about seven months.

It was RNA transcripts that yielded the amplified TCR beta CDR3 regions. A set of HTBI primers served as the primers for a first-round RT-PCR of the TCR CDR3. TCRdb reanalysed the multiplex PCR reads using MiXCR and keeps one entry per CDR3 protein. The repertoire holds around 600,000 distinct CDR3 sequences, approximately 42% seen once, with 6.5% to 9% in the top ten. The CDR3 is made up of 17 amino acids. The ends lost 5 bases at V and 2 bases at J; junction bases unmatched: 7. CDR1 and CDR2 from the germline V gene are SNHLY and FYNNEI. Patients were excluded for uncontrolled infection, other autoimmune disease, pregnancy or lactation. Of note for this clonotype: Its antigen remains unknown.

The receptor comes from an adult man with Graves' disease, either hyperthyroidism or ophthalmopathy (not recorded which). The sequenced sample was peripheral blood or thyroid tissue (not recorded which). The chain combines TRBV2 with TRBJ1-5; 12 positions agree with TRBD1. CDR3 residues: CASSPGQGAVGNQPQHF. In nucleotides, the CDR3 is TGTGCCAGCAGTCCGGGACAGGGGGCAGTGGGCAATCAGCCCCAGCATTTT.